The rows below give T cell receptor beta chains drawn from one sample of a study of beta chain features in type 1 diabetes. The protocol was immunoSEQ multiplex PCR, while the TCRdb copy is restricted to in-frame clones and leaves out a portion. The sample consists of around 500,000 clones, over 10% of them appearing once. Sample: naive CD4+ T cells from blood. These receptors all come from a woman between 18 and 30 years old in good health. The CDR3 runs from the conserved cysteine through the conserved F or W. A D gene is named only where the DNA matches it firmly. Not every row has a clone size; where given, it reads once, few, many or a size class.

abundance,d_gene,j_gene,v_gene,CDR3nt,CDR3aa
few,NA,TRBJ1-2,TRBV29-1,TGCAGCGTTGAAGACAGGCTTGGGAACTATGGCTACACCTTC,CSVEDRLGNYGYTF
many,TRBD1,TRBJ2-7,TRBV30,TGTGCCTGGAGTTTATCGGACAGGGATCGCGAGCAGTACTTC,CAWSLSDRDREQYF
NA,TRBD1,TRBJ2-3,TRBV29-1,TGCAGCGTGGCCGGGACAGGGACGATGAATACGCAGTATTTT,CSVAGTGTMNTQYF
few,NA,TRBJ1-3,TRBV2,TGTGCCAGCAGTGGGGAGGGTGCTGGAAACACCATATATTTT,CASSGEGAGNTIYF
NA,NA,TRBJ2-3,TRBV30,TGTGCCTGGAATGGGAGAGGCACAGATACGCAGTATTTT,CAWNGRGTDTQYF
NA,NA,TRBJ1-2,TRBV7-9,TGTGCCAGCAGCTTAGAGGGCCTCCCCTATGGCTACACCTTC,CASSLEGLPYGYTF
NA,TRBD2,TRBJ2-1,TRBV27,TGTGCCAGCACCGAGTACCCCCTTAGCGGGTACAATGAGCAGTTCTTC,CASTEYPLSGYNEQFF
many,NA,TRBJ1-1,TRBV29-1,TGCAGCGGTATAACAGGGTGGAACACTGAAGCTTTCTTT,CSGITGWNTEAFF
NA,NA,TRBJ1-2,TRBV6-5,TGTGCCAGCAGTTACGGGATACAGGGTGGCTATGGCTACACCTTC,CASSYGIQGGYGYTF
NA,TRBD1,TRBJ2-4,TRBV18,TGTGCCAGCTCACCACGCCAGGGGGTAGCCAAAAACATTCAGTACTTC,CASSPRQGVAKNIQYF
few,TRBD1,TRBJ2-3,TRBV7-2,TGTGCCAGCAGCTTAGCGGGGACAGGGAACACAGATACGCAGTATTTT,CASSLAGTGNTDTQYF
few,NA,TRBJ2-1,TRBV18,TGTGCCAGCTCCCACGGACTAAATGAGCAGTTCTTC,CASSHGLNEQFF
few,TRBD2,TRBJ2-5,TRBV29-1,TGCAGCGGCGGGGGGAGCCAAGAGACCCAGTACTTC,CSGGGSQETQYF
few,TRBD1,TRBJ1-6,TRBV2,TGTGCCAGCAGCGGACAGGGGGGCATCTCCTATAATTCACCCCTCCACTTT,CASSGQGGISYNSPLHF
NA,NA,TRBJ2-3,TRBV18,TGTGCCAGCTCACCAAATGCACACGGGCCGGGCACAGATACGCAGTATTTT,CASSPNAHGPGTDTQYF
NA,NA,TRBJ1-1,TRBV7-8,TGTGCCAGCAGCTTGCACGGGACGGTAAACACTGAAGCTTTCTTT,CASSLHGTVNTEAFF
few,NA,TRBJ2-1,TRBV25-1,TGTGCCAGCAGACAGGCCGGGAGTTATGAGCAGTTCTTC,CASRQAGSYEQFF
NA,NA,TRBJ2-5,TRBV13,TGTGCCAGCAGCTTAGGTTGGGAGACCCAGTACTTC,CASSLGWETQYF
few,NA,TRBJ2-2,TRBV18,TGTGCCAGCTCACCACTACGGGAGACCGGGGAGCTGTTTTTT,CASSPLRETGELFF
many,NA,TRBJ2-3,TRBV18,TGTGCCAGCTCACCCAGAGTGGATACGCAGTATTTT,CASSPRVDTQYF
few,NA,TRBJ1-5,TRBV29-1,TGCAGCTGCTCGGGCAGGGAGGGTCAGCCCCAGCATTTT,CSCSGREGQPQHF
NA,TRBD1,TRBJ1-2,TRBV7-9,TGTGCCAGCAGCTTAGCGGGGACAGATAACTATGGCTACACCTTC,CASSLAGTDNYGYTF
few,NA,TRBJ1-6,TRBV15,TGTGCCACCAGCAGTCTACAACTTAATTCACCCCTCCACTTT,CATSSLQLNSPLHF
NA,NA,TRBJ2-3,TRBV6-6,TGTGCCAGCAAACTTAGCACAGATACGCAGTATTTT,CASKLSTDTQYF
NA,NA,TRBJ2-3,TRBV7-2,TGTGCCAGCAGCTTAGCGGGATTAAGTGGGGACACAGATACGCAGTATTTT,CASSLAGLSGDTDTQYF
NA,NA,TRBJ2-2,TRBV29-1,TGCAGCGCCTCCTACATCACCGGGGAGCTGTTTTTT,CSASYITGELFF
NA,TRBD1,TRBJ2-1,TRBV9,TGTGCCAGCAGTGGCGGGACAGGAAAATTCTTC,CASSGGTGKFF
NA,TRBD2,TRBJ2-3,TRBV6-1,TGTGCCAGCGGACTAGCCCACACAGATACGCAGTATTTT,CASGLAHTDTQYF
NA,NA,TRBJ1-2,TRBV19,TGTGCCAGTAGCACAACACAGGTTTACGATGGCTACACCTTC,CASSTTQVYDGYTF
NA,TRBD2,TRBJ2-7,TRBV9,TGTGCCAGCAGCCCCCAAGGACTAGCGCGAAGGGGCTACGAGCAGTACTTC,CASSPQGLARRGYEQYF
few,NA,TRBJ2-1,TRBV18,TGTGCCAGCTCACCACCGAGGGGCTGGTACAATGAGCAGTTCTTC,CASSPPRGWYNEQFF
NA,NA,TRBJ2-7,TRBV25-1,TGTGCCAGCAGTGACGGTTGGGAGCAGTACTTC,CASSDGWEQYF
once,NA,TRBJ2-7,TRBV2,TGTGCCAGCAGTGAAGCGCCCCGGGGCCCCTACGAGCAGTACTTC,CASSEAPRGPYEQYF
few,NA,TRBJ2-1,TRBV19,TGTGCCAGTTCTAGGATCCTCTACAATGAGCAGTTCTTC,CASSRILYNEQFF
once,TRBD1,TRBJ2-7,TRBV7-8,TGTGCCAGCAGCTCTAAACGACAGGGAATCAACGAGCAGTACTTC,CASSSKRQGINEQYF
few,TRBD2,TRBJ2-3,TRBV7-2,TGTGCCAGCAGCCGGGGACTAGCGGGGGCAGATACGCAGTATTTT,CASSRGLAGADTQYF
NA,NA,TRBJ2-3,TRBV11-1,TGTGCCAGCAGCTTAGGCGGACTTCCGGGCACAGATACGCAGTATTTT,CASSLGGLPGTDTQYF
few,NA,TRBJ2-3,TRBV2,TGTGCCAGCAGGGGCGGCACAGATACGCAGTATTTT,CASRGGTDTQYF
few,NA,TRBJ2-1,TRBV5-4,TGTGCCAGCAGGTCGGGGCAGAGGGGGTACAATGAGCAGTTCTTC,CASRSGQRGYNEQFF
NA,TRBD1,TRBJ1-2,TRBV7-9,TGTGCCAGCAGCTTAGGGACAGGCTATGGCTACACCTTC,CASSLGTGYGYTF
few,TRBD1,TRBJ2-1,TRBV7-2,TGTGCCAGCAGCTTAGATTTGCGGGGACAGGGGATCTTC,CASSLDLRGQGIF
few,NA,TRBJ2-1,TRBV18,TGTGCCAGCTCTCCACAGGGAAGTGAGCAGTTCTTC,CASSPQGSEQFF
NA,NA,TRBJ2-2,TRBV7-9,TGTGCCAGCAGCTCCACCGGGGAGCTGTTTTTT,CASSSTGELFF